The 19 T cell receptor beta chains below were found in one sample sequenced in a study of identical twins. Via MiXCR, TCRdb re-called the 5' RACE reads, giving one row per CDR3 protein. Counted here are fewer than 900,000 distinct CDR3 sequences, about 20% occurring once; the ten biggest clones make up 4% to 4.5%. Another study also made use of these data, one on T cells expressing NK-cell markers.

The material sequenced was PBMCs. All receptors derive from a woman aged 18-30 years in good health.

The chain joins TRBV20-1 to TRBJ2-7; unclear D gene. CDR3 size: 12 residues. CDR1 is DFQATT and CDR2 is SNEGSKA in the germline V gene (reference sequence). Trimming removed 1 base at V and 6 bases at J, with 10 bases between. This chain's CDR3 is CSARVVSFEQYF. CDR3 sequence (DNA): TGCAGTGCTAGAGTGGTTAGCTTCGAGCAGTACTTC.

This sequence joins TRBV5-1 and TRBJ2-1; D unresolved. The CDR3 runs 13 residues. V was cut by 4 bases and J by 8 bases, with 13 bases left in between. Germline assignment: CDR1 SGHRS and CDR2 YFSETQ. The CDR3 DNA reads as TGCGCCAGCAGCAAGGGTTCGGTAGATGAGCAGTTCTTC. The encoded protein is CASSKGSVDEQFF.

This clonotype is a singleton in its sample. The chain employs TRBV12-3 or TRBV12-4 and TRBJ2-7; D not certain. Trimming shortened V by 8 bases and J by 3 bases, and 11 bases separated the two germline ends. The length of the CDR3 is 12 residues. The CDR3 region is CASGVDLYEQYF. CDR3 nucleotides: TGTGCCAGCGGAGTCGACCTCTACGAGCAGTACTTC.

This chain links TRBV7-3 with TRBJ2-3; 9 bases are a match to TRBD2. The CDR3 has 16 residues. The germline CDR1 and CDR2 sequences are SGHTA and FQGTGA. V was pared by 0 bases and J by 2 bases, with 3 bases of the junction left unmatched. Written as DNA, the CDR3 is TGTGCCAGCAGCTTAACAGGCGGGGGGGCCACAGATACGCAGTATTTT. Its protein is CASSLTGGGATDTQYF.

This clonotype was seen more than once but under ten times. The chain uses TRBV6-2 or TRBV6-3 and TRBJ1-2, with D perhaps TRBD1 (5 bases). Between the trimmed V and J ends, which lost 0 bases and 4 bases, there was a span of 15 bases. The length of the CDR3 is 16 residues. In germline, CDR1 is MNHEY, CDR2 SVGEGT. The CDR3 nucleotides read TGTGCCAGCAGTTACTCTGTGGACACCGGTTCCTATGGCTACACCTTC. Protein sequence: CASSYSVDTGSYGYTF.

V and J are TRBV12-3 or TRBV12-4 and TRBJ1-5; no definite D call. The CDR3 is 13 amino acids. Trimming shortened V by 8 bases and J by 7 bases, and 15 bases separated the two germline ends. CDR3 sequence reads: CASAFTGDQPQHF. CDR3 sequence (DNA): TGTGCCAGCGCTTTCACCGGCGACCAGCCCCAGCATTTT.

This clonotype was observed a few times. The genes are TRBV15 and TRBJ2-1, with 9 bases identical to TRBD2. Germline assignment: CDR1 LNHNV and CDR2 YYDKDF (reference sequence). The CDR3 length is 16 residues. V shed 0 bases and J 8 bases; nucleotides not matched to a gene: 8. CDR3 DNA sequence: TGTGCCACCAGCAGAGAAGGCGGGGGGGCCAGGGATGAGCAGTTCTTC. It encodes CATSREGGGARDEQFF. The whole variable domain, filled in from reference TRBV15 and TRBJ2-1, reads DAMVIQNPRYQVTQFGKPVTLSCSQTLNHNVMYWYQQKSSQAPKLLFHYYDKDFNNEADTPDNFQSRRPNTSFCFLDIRSPGLGDTAMYLCATSREGGGARDEQFFGPGTRLTVL.

V and J are TRBV14 and TRBJ2-7; D remains ambiguous. The CDR3 has 12 amino acids. CDR1 is SGHDN, CDR2 FVKESK, per germline. V lost 5 bases and J lost 9, with 14 bases in between. The CDR3 spells CASSVTLGPQYF. The DNA for the CDR3 is TGTGCCAGCAGCGTGACTTTGGGTCCGCAGTACTTC.

The chain employs TRBV5-5 and TRBJ1-1; a possible D gene is TRBD1 (5 bases). Trimming took 10 bases from V and 0 from J, leaving 16 bases between them. Looked up from germline, CDR1 is SGHKS and CDR2 is YYEKEE (reference sequence). The CDR3 covers 14 residues. The CDR3 reads CAGASQVMNTEAFF. CDR3 nucleotide sequence: TGTGCCGGCGCCTCACAGGTTATGAACACTGAAGCTTTCTTT.

This clonotype was observed a few times. The chain couples TRBV12-3 or TRBV12-4 to TRBJ2-3, with a weak D call TRBD2 (5 bases). The CDR3 extends over 14 amino acids. The V end was cut by 7 bases, the J end by 4 bases, with 15 bases between. Written as DNA, the CDR3 is TGTGCCAGCAATCCTAGCCAAACCGCAGATACGCAGTATTTT. Amino acids: CASNPSQTADTQYF.

This clonotype was found a few times. V is TRBV20-1 and J is TRBJ1-2, with no clear D. Trimming left V 5 bases short and J 0 bases short, with 4 bases between. CDR3 length: 11 residues. Germline values: CDR1 DFQATT, CDR2 SNEGSKA (reference sequence). CDR3: CSAWANYGYTF. The CDR3 DNA sequence: TGCAGTGCTTGGGCTAACTATGGCTACACCTTC.

The CDR3 DNA follows: TGTGCCAGCAGCGGGTCTCTAGCGGGGCGAAACGAGCAGTACTTC. Amino acid sequence: CASSGSLAGRNEQYF. The chain employs TRBV7-6 and TRBJ2-7; 9 bases align to TRBD2. Germline CDR1 and CDR2: SGHVS and FNYEAQ. CDR3 size: 15 residues. V was clipped by 5 bases and J by 5 bases; unmatched bases: 10.

This clonotype has just a few counts. The gene calls are TRBV7-8 and TRBJ2-3, with 11 positions matching TRBD2. Per the germline V gene, CDR1 is SGHVS and CDR2 is FQNEAQ. V trimming: 0 bases; J trimming: 4 bases; junction bases outside the gene matches: 0. This CDR3 has 15 residues. The CDR3 sequence is CASSLASGRADTQYF. CDR3 in DNA: TGTGCCAGCAGCTTAGCTAGCGGGAGGGCAGATACGCAGTATTTT.

The chain uses TRBV11-2 and TRBJ2-5; 9 bases fit TRBD2. Germline CDR1 reads SGHAT; CDR2 reads FQNNGV. Germline trimming cut 2 bases from V and 1 base from J; bases unmatched to any gene: 11. The CDR3 is 18 residues long. CDR3 DNA: TGTGCCAGCAGCTTACCCGGGACTAGCCCCCTTCCCCAAGAGACCCAGTACTTC. Residues: CASSLPGTSPLPQETQYF.

The CDR3 loop reads CASSQAFYGVSYNEQFF. The CDR3 DNA reads TGCGCCAGCAGCCAAGCATTCTACGGAGTTTCCTACAATGAGCAGTTCTTC. This chain links TRBV4-3 with TRBJ2-1; no clear D. V was cut by 1 base and J by 1 base, with 14 bases left in between. Germline V gene sequence: CDR1 LGHNA, CDR2 YSLEER. This CDR3 contains 17 residues.

The chain combines TRBV6-1 with TRBJ2-7, with TRBD2 matching 13 bases. Germline CDR1 and CDR2: MNHNS and SASEGT. The CDR3 spans 15 residues. Germline trimming cut 9 bases from V and 6 bases from J; bases unmatched to any gene: 11. The CDR3 region has the DNA TGTGCCAGTAGACCTCGGACTAGCGGGAGCCGCGAGCAGTACTTC. Its protein product is CASRPRTSGSREQYF.

This clonotype was observed a few times. The V call is TRBV13, the J call TRBJ1-1; 7 positions agree with TRBD1. The V gene's germline CDR1 is PRHDT and CDR2 FYEKMQ (reference sequence). CDR3 size: 15 residues. J lost 4 bases, V lost 0 bases, and 5 bases had no gene match. CDR3 sequence: CASSLGYQGVTEAFF. The CDR3 nucleotides read TGTGCCAGCAGCTTAGGTTACCAGGGGGTCACTGAAGCTTTCTTT.

A few counts support this clonotype. The chain employs TRBV5-5 and TRBJ2-7, with TRBD1 as a possible D gene (6 bases). The V end lost 1 base, the J end lost 2 bases, and 10 bases lay between the germline ends. Germline V gene data show CDR1 as SGHKS and CDR2 as YYEKEE (reference sequence). The CDR3 spans 14 residues. In nucleotides, the CDR3 is TGTGCCAGCAGCTTGACAGGGATGACCTACGAGCAGTACTTC. This gives the protein CASSLTGMTYEQYF.

This clonotype turned up a few times. V is TRBV12-3 or TRBV12-4 and J is TRBJ1-5, with 7 nucleotides matching TRBD1. The CDR3 has 14 residues. V gave up 6 bases and J gave up 3 bases; unmatched junction bases: 5. The CDR3 DNA reads TGTGCCAGCAGCTGGGACAGCCACAATCAGCCCCAGCATTTT. This translates into CASSWDSHNQPQHF.